This T cell receptor (beta chain) was identified in a study of long-term antiretroviral therapy in people with HIV. Trimming removed 1 base from V and 0 bases from J, with 7 bases in between. This CDR3 is built from 15 residues. CDR1 is SGHNT, CDR2 YENEEA, per germline. The assay, immunoSEQ v3.0, was run at survey level. A target of about 40,000-55,000 T-cell genomes per sample was set for sequencing. The protocol was immunoSEQ multiplex PCR, while the TCRdb copy is restricted to in-frame clones and leaves out a portion. The table has approximately 15,000 clones, 80% to 90% seen once. Turning to this clone: What it binds is unknown.

Study-level findings and limits: Blood specimens, gathered between about 2003 and 2018, were possibly obtained under older ART regimens. Post-ART diversity increased but stayed below transplant donor controls. Narrower CDR3 length ranges marked HIV repertoires relative to controls.

The V gene is TRBV11-3, the J gene TRBJ2-1, with D possibly being TRBD2 (5 bases). Sequences were derived from unsorted PBMCs, sampled 0.1 years after starting antiretroviral therapy. The source of this sequence is a young man with HIV. Here the CDR3 reads CASSLAGSSYNEQFF. Written as DNA, the CDR3 is TGTGCCAGCAGCTTAGCGGGGAGCTCCTACAATGAGCAGTTCTTC.